These 26 T cell receptor beta chains share one sample of origin, sequenced in a study of T cell responses to AZD1222 COVID-19 vaccine. The data were produced by immunoSEQ multiplex PCR, yet TCRdb's version contains in-frame clones alone and is incomplete. The repertoire holds roughly 100,000 clones, with 82% as singletons. The input for sequencing was peripheral blood, taken on day 0 of AZD1222 vaccination. Receptors were obtained from an adult in good health.

Note on this clone: The same CDR3 arises from other DNA sequences in this sample as well. This chain connects TRBV6-2 or TRBV6-3 to TRBJ2-7; possible D gene TRBD2, 6 bases. This CDR3 spans 13 amino acids. Germline CDR1 reads MNHEY; CDR2 reads SVGEGT. V was shortened by 2 bases and J by 3 bases, with 8 bases between the two germline ends. The CDR3 loop reads CASSYLGLYEQYF. In nucleotides, the CDR3 is TGTGCCAGCAGTTACCTGGGACTCTACGAGCAGTACTTC.

This chain uses TRBV7-2 with TRBJ1-1, with 8 nucleotides matching TRBD1. This CDR3 is 15 amino acids long. CDR1 is SGHTA, CDR2 FQGNSA, per germline. J was trimmed by 4 bases and V by 0 bases; bases with no gene match: 4. CDR3 sequence: CASSLAGQGRTEAFF. The DNA for the CDR3 is TGTGCCAGCAGCTTAGCCGGACAGGGTCGCACTGAAGCTTTCTTT.

The rearrangement joins TRBV7-2 to TRBJ2-7, with D hard to call. Germline CDR1 SGHTA, CDR2 FQGNSA. This CDR3 has 12 amino acids. V was clipped by 1 base and J by 5 bases, with 6 bases between them. CDR3 sequence reads: CASSLGADEQYF. CDR3 bases: TGTGCCAGCAGCTTAGGGGCGGACGAGCAGTACTTC.

The rearrangement links TRBV4-3 to TRBJ1-1; D possibly corresponds to TRBD1 (5 bases). Germline V CDR1 and CDR2: LGHNA, YSLEER. V lost 5 bases and J 0 bases, leaving 13 bases between the germline ends. This CDR3 is 15 amino acids long. This CDR3 reads CASSSRGILNTEAFF. For the CDR3, the DNA is TGCGCCAGCAGCTCGCGGGGCATATTGAACACTGAAGCTTTCTTT.

The CDR3 sequence: CSARDKSGYTF. The CDR3 DNA reads TGCAGTGCTAGAGATAAATCTGGCTACACCTTC. The J gene is TRBJ1-2, the V gene TRBV20-1, with D uncertain. With 0 bases removed from V and 7 bases from J, the gap between germline ends came to 6 bases. This CDR3 comprises 11 residues. CDR1 is DFQATT, CDR2 SNEGSKA, per germline (reference sequence).

This chain uses TRBV6-4 with TRBJ2-2; 9 bases are a match to TRBD2. CDR1 is MRHNA and CDR2 is SNTAGT in the germline V gene. This CDR3 region has 19 residues. With V trimmed by 8 bases and J by 0 bases, 16 bases remained unmatched. For the CDR3, the DNA is TGTGCCAGCGGCTATAGTTGGCGCGGGGGGGCCTCGAACACCGGGGAGCTGTTTTTT. This encodes CASGYSWRGGASNTGELFF.

The chain couples TRBV30 to TRBJ1-1; D perhaps matches TRBD1 (5 bases). The CDR3 length is 16 residues. Deletions cut 0 bases from V and 2 bases from J, with 16 bases between. Germline lookup yields CDR1 GTSNPN and CDR2 SVGIG (reference sequence). In nucleotides, the CDR3 is TGTGCCTGGAGTGTGATAGGACACAGAACTAACACTGAAGCTTTCTTT. Protein product: CAWSVIGHRTNTEAFF.

In nucleotides, the CDR3 is TGCGCCAGCAGCTTGGCCAAAACGGGGGGCACCTACGAGCAGTACTTC. It encodes CASSLAKTGGTYEQYF. The chain combines TRBV5-1 with TRBJ2-7; the D gene is possibly TRBD2 (7 bases). This CDR3 is 16 amino acids long. CDR1 is SGHRS, CDR2 YFSETQ, per germline. Trimming removed 0 bases at V and 2 bases at J, with 15 bases between.

The chain employs TRBV9 and TRBJ1-2; tentatively, D is TRBD1 (6 bases). This CDR3 spans 14 amino acids. Trimming pared 6 bases from V and 8 bases from J, leaving 20 bases between. The germline gives CDR1 SGDLS, CDR2 YYNGEE. CDR3 residues: CASTGRTAGKGYTF. CDR3 DNA: TGTGCCAGCACCGGGCGGACAGCGGGGAAGGGCTACACCTTC.

The V gene is TRBV5-4, the J gene TRBJ2-3; D is perhaps TRBD2 (6 bases). Per germline, CDR1 SGHNT and CDR2 YYREEE (reference sequence). The CDR3 runs to 15 residues. The ends were cut back, 4 bases at V and 2 bases at J, with 14 bases in the middle. CDR3 sequence reads: CASSLEGFATDTQYF. The CDR3 DNA sequence: TGTGCCAGCAGCCTGGAGGGTTTTGCCACAGATACGCAGTATTTT.

This clone showed up just a few times. The V and J genes are TRBV7-2 and TRBJ2-7; D may correspond to TRBD1 or TRBD2 (6 bases each). Germline V gene sequence: CDR1 SGHTA, CDR2 FQGNSA. CDR3 size: 13 residues. Trimming pared 3 bases from V and 6 bases from J, leaving 12 bases between. Here the CDR3 reads CASSFARGGEQYF. CDR3 coding DNA: TGTGCCAGCAGCTTCGCCAGGGGAGGCGAGCAGTACTTC.

J is TRBJ1-4 and V is TRBV19; no reliable D call. Germline V lookup: CDR1 LNHDA, CDR2 SQIVND (reference sequence). V gave up 7 bases and J gave up 5 bases, with 14 bases separating them. This CDR3 is built from 14 residues. CDR3 DNA sequence: TGTGCCAGTACCCTACGGCCGGGGAATGAAAAACTGTTTTTT. This sequence encodes CASTLRPGNEKLFF.

Only one count was recorded for this clone. The rearrangement uses TRBV5-4 and TRBJ1-2, with D perhaps TRBD1 (5 bases). V was pared by 1 base and J by 4 bases, with 14 bases between. Germline loops: CDR1 SGHNT, CDR2 YYREEE (reference sequence). The CDR3 sequence is 15 residues long. CDR3 residues: CASSLRVEGPYGYTF. The CDR3 DNA is TGTGCCAGCAGCTTGCGGGTTGAGGGACCCTATGGCTACACCTTC.

This chain links TRBV27 with TRBJ2-7, with 8 positions matching TRBD2. The germline CDR1 and CDR2 sequences are MNHEY and SMNVEV (reference sequence). The CDR3 spans 15 residues. J lost 3 bases, V lost 5 bases, and 9 bases had no gene match. This CDR3 is CASSRGGSAVYEQYF. The CDR3 nucleotides are TGTGCCAGCAGTCGGGGGGGATCCGCAGTCTACGAGCAGTACTTC.

This clone was seen a handful of times. The chain couples TRBV7-9 to TRBJ1-1; D is unresolved. Germline V gene lookup returns CDR1 SEHNR and CDR2 FQNEAQ (reference sequence). This CDR3 spans 12 amino acids. With 4 bases removed from V and 9 bases from J, the gap between germline ends came to 12 bases. The CDR3 coding sequence is TGTGCCAGCAGCTCCATGAACGTGAAAGCTTTCTTT. It is translated as CASSSMNVKAFF.

The rearrangement links TRBV13 to TRBJ1-2; TRBD1 matches at 8 bases. The trim removed 5 bases at V and 2 bases at J, leaving 4 bases unmatched. The CDR3 consists of 14 residues. Germline-derived CDR1 and CDR2 are PRHDT and FYEKMQ (reference sequence). The CDR3, as DNA: TGTGCCAGCAGCGCGAGGACAGGGAACTATGGCTACACCTTC. It specifies CASSARTGNYGYTF.

This clone has a handful of counts. The chain carries TRBV4-2 and TRBJ1-2; D may be TRBD1 (5 bases). Looked up from germline, CDR1 is LGHNA and CDR2 is YNFKEQ. V dropped 0 bases and J dropped 7 bases, with 15 bases sitting between them. This CDR3 comprises 15 residues. CDR3 bases: TGTGCCAGCAGCCAAGATTTCCAGGGCCGGATTGGCTACACCTTC. The encoded protein is CASSQDFQGRIGYTF.

The chain couples TRBV29-1 to TRBJ2-5; D gene unclear. Germline loops: CDR1 SQVTM, CDR2 ANQGSEA. Trimming took off 7 bases at V and 4 bases at J, with 10 bases between the two ends. The CDR3 length is 11 residues. DNA of the CDR3: TGCAGCGGGACCTTAATAGAGACCCAGTACTTC. Protein sequence: CSGTLIETQYF.

V gene TRBV5-1 combines with J gene TRBJ2-5, with D possibly TRBD2 on 5 matching bases. V dropped 0 bases and J dropped 1 base, with 10 bases sitting between them. Germline-derived CDR1 and CDR2 are SGHRS and YFSETQ. The CDR3 is 15 amino acids. The CDR3 reads CASSLAVAIQETQYF. DNA for the CDR3: TGCGCCAGCAGCTTGGCGGTAGCGATCCAAGAGACCCAGTACTTC.

The chain combines TRBV7-6 with TRBJ1-4, with 10 bases fitting TRBD1. J lost 0 bases, V lost 4 bases, and 2 bases had no gene match. The CDR3 extends over 16 amino acids. From germline, CDR1 is SGHVS and CDR2 FNYEAQ. The CDR3 bases are TGTGCCAGCAGCTCGGGACAGGGGACAACTAATGAAAAACTGTTTTTT. Its translation: CASSSGQGTTNEKLFF. The variable domain in full, with the rest retrieved from reference TRBV7-6 and TRBJ1-4, is GAGVSQSPRYKVTKRGQDVALRCDPISGHVSLYWYRQALGQGPEFLTYFNYEAQQDKSGLPNDRFSAERPEGSISTLTIQRTEQRDSAMYRCASSSGQGTTNEKLFFGSGTQLSVL.

The gene calls are TRBV7-9 and TRBJ1-5; D ambiguous. V was pared by 2 bases and J by 9 bases, with 14 bases between. Germline lookup yields CDR1 SEHNR and CDR2 FQNEAQ (reference sequence). The CDR3 length is 14 residues. The CDR3 is CASSLSRHPRPQHF. Here the CDR3 DNA reads TGTGCCAGCAGCTTATCCCGACACCCCCGGCCCCAGCATTTT.

The chain is built from TRBV5-4 and TRBJ1-2; D gene uncertain. Germline CDR1 and CDR2: SGHNT and YYREEE (reference sequence). The CDR3 has 13 residues. V was shortened by 4 bases and J by 6 bases, with 13 bases between the two germline ends. This CDR3 reads CASSTAGGDGYTF. The CDR3, as DNA: TGTGCCAGCAGCACCGCAGGTGGGGATGGCTACACCTTC.

This chain links TRBV5-4 with TRBJ1-1; D gene unclear. Germline V gene lookup returns CDR1 SGHNT and CDR2 YYREEE (reference sequence). The CDR3 extends over 16 amino acids. V lost 2 bases, J lost 1 base, and 15 bases lay in between. The CDR3 nucleotides read TGTGCCAGCAGCTTTTTAATCGGGTCTGGGAACACTGAAGCTTTCTTT. Translated: CASSFLIGSGNTEAFF.

The rearrangement joins TRBV6-5 to TRBJ1-2; D is unclear. CDR1 is MNHEY and CDR2 is SVGAGI in the germline V gene. V was trimmed by 7 bases and J by 0 bases, leaving 15 bases between them. The CDR3 consists of 15 residues. This CDR3 reads CASTPAHDPNYGYTF. The CDR3 DNA is TGTGCCAGCACCCCTGCCCACGATCCTAACTATGGCTACACCTTC.

This clone showed up just once. V gene TRBV5-5 combines with J gene TRBJ1-2, with 7 bases fitting TRBD1. The CDR3 contains 14 residues. Germline trimming cut 0 bases from V and 6 bases from J; bases unmatched to any gene: 5. Germline assignment: CDR1 SGHKS and CDR2 YYEKEE (reference sequence). Here the CDR3 DNA reads TGTGCCAGCAGCTTGGTTGTACAGGGGCATGGCTACACCTTC. Its protein is CASSLVVQGHGYTF.

The genes are TRBV11-2 and TRBJ1-2, with D hard to call. Germline V gives CDR1 SGHAT, CDR2 FQNNGV. Trimming shortened V by 1 base and J by 7 bases, and 13 bases separated the two germline ends. The CDR3 is made up of 14 amino acids. CDR3: CASSLGTPWGGYTF. The DNA of the CDR3 is TGTGCCAGCAGCTTAGGGACCCCCTGGGGTGGCTACACCTTC. Full variable domain (rest looked up from reference TRBV11-2 and TRBJ1-2): EAGVAQSPRYKIIEKRQSVAFWCNPISGHATLYWYQQILGQGPKLLIQFQNNGVVDDSQLPKDRFSAERLKGVDSTLKIQPAKLEDSAVYLCASSLGTPWGGYTFGSGTRLTVV.